The next 32 T cell receptor beta chains were all read from a single sample in a study of cytomegalovirus exposure and HLA in healthy donors. Sequencing was performed with immunoSEQ multiplex PCR; in TCRdb, only in-frame clones are kept and a portion is missing. The top ten clones hold more than 20% of a sample with 100,000 or so clones, roughly 85% of them seen once. The sequencing sample was made of PBMCs. These receptors were obtained from a man aged 18 to 30 in good health and CMV-seropositive.

This clone has a handful of counts. CDR3 bases: TGTGCCAGCAGCCAATCTAACACCGGGGAGCTGTTTTTT. This codes for CASSQSNTGELFF. The rearrangement uses TRBV4-2 and TRBJ2-2; D is undetermined. The V end was cut by 2 bases, the J end by 2 bases, with 3 bases between. CDR3 size: 13 residues. Germline values: CDR1 LGHNA, CDR2 YNFKEQ.

This clone was picked up one time. The chain combines TRBV5-1 with TRBJ2-1; 9 bases align to TRBD2. Germline assignment: CDR1 SGHRS and CDR2 YFSETQ. The trim removed 5 bases at V and 4 bases at J, leaving 13 bases unmatched. The CDR3 extends over 17 amino acids. CDR3 in amino acids: CASRLNIAGEAYNEQFF. CDR3 sequence (DNA): TGCGCCAGCAGATTAAACATAGCGGGAGAAGCATACAATGAGCAGTTCTTC.

V and J are TRBV6-5 and TRBJ2-1; tentatively, D is TRBD2 (5 bases). Germline values: CDR1 MNHEY, CDR2 SVGAGI. This CDR3 is built from 13 residues. Trimming left V 5 bases short and J 14 bases short, with 19 bases between. DNA for the CDR3: TGTGCCAGCAGTGCCCTTCTGGGGAGTTGGAAGTTCTTC. Translating gives CASSALLGSWKFF.

This clone was found once. The V call is TRBV10-2, the J call TRBJ2-7; 8 nucleotides match TRBD1. Losses at the gene ends were 6 bases for V and 1 base for J; bases not matched to a gene: 2. This CDR3 spans 13 amino acids. Germline V CDR1 and CDR2: WSHSY, SAAADI. Here the CDR3 DNA reads TGCGCCAGCAGCCGGGACAGGTCCTACGAGCAGTACTTC. Protein product: CASSRDRSYEQYF.

The gene calls are TRBV5-1 and TRBJ2-5; 10 bases fit TRBD2. CDR1 SGHRS and CDR2 YFSETQ come from the germline V gene. V was pared by 9 bases and J by 2 bases, with 10 bases of the junction left unmatched. This CDR3 comprises 15 residues. CDR3 in amino acids: CATTELGLAQETQYF. The CDR3 DNA reads as TGCGCCACCACCGAGCTGGGACTAGCGCAAGAGACCCAGTACTTC.

The V and J genes are TRBV7-9 and TRBJ2-5; the D gene is possibly TRBD2 (5 bases). V lost 2 bases to trimming and J lost 2 bases, with 9 bases between them. Germline V gene data show CDR1 as SEHNR and CDR2 as FQNEAQ (reference sequence). This CDR3 spans 14 amino acids. The CDR3 is CASSLQLVQETQYF. The CDR3 DNA follows: TGTGCCAGCAGCTTACAACTAGTGCAAGAGACCCAGTACTTC.

The chain recombines TRBV29-1 with TRBJ1-1; no clear D. Deletions cut 4 bases from V and 1 base from J, with 13 bases between. The CDR3 has 14 residues. Per the germline V gene, CDR1 is SQVTM and CDR2 is ANQGSEA. The CDR3 region has the DNA TGCAGCGTTGCCTACTATAACCAGAACACTGAAGCTTTCTTT. Protein: CSVAYYNQNTEAFF.

V is TRBV29-1 and J is TRBJ1-3; D may be TRBD1 (5 bases). V was clipped by 6 bases and J by 0 bases, with 9 bases between them. Per germline, CDR1 SQVTM and CDR2 ANQGSEA. CDR3 length equals 13 residues. The chain's CDR3 is CSVVTGSGNTIYF. DNA of the CDR3: TGCAGCGTAGTAACAGGCTCTGGAAACACCATATATTTT.

The genes are TRBV18 and TRBJ1-1; no definite D call. The CDR3 covers 16 residues. V was cut by 0 bases and J by 1 base, with 12 bases left in between. Germline CDR1 KGHSH, CDR2 LQKENI. The CDR3 DNA reads as TGTGCCAGCTCACCACCGACTACAGAGCCGAACACTGAAGCTTTCTTT. Its translation: CASSPPTTEPNTEAFF.

V gene TRBV11-3 combines with J gene TRBJ2-1; a possible D gene is TRBD2 (5 bases). Trimming stripped 4 bases from V and 6 bases from J, with 13 bases between. This CDR3 contains 14 residues. Germline V gene data show CDR1 as SGHNT and CDR2 as YENEEA. The CDR3 loop reads CASSSRIAFNEQFF. The CDR3 nucleotides read TGTGCCAGCAGCTCCCGGATAGCGTTCAATGAGCAGTTCTTC.

This clone was recorded once. CDR3 DNA sequence: TGCGCCAGCAGTCACGGGACAGGGTACCAAGAGACCCAGTACTTC. Its protein product is CASSHGTGYQETQYF. This rearrangement joins TRBV5-1 to TRBJ2-5; 9 bases fit TRBD1. Trimming cost V 5 bases and J 0 bases; bases outside gene matches: 5. The CDR3 is made up of 15 amino acids. Germline V CDR1 and CDR2: SGHRS, YFSETQ.

The CDR3 DNA is TGTGCCACCAGCAGTCTAACAGGGACCCTTGAAGGCTATGGCTACACCTTC. Its translation is CATSSLTGTLEGYGYTF. The J gene is TRBJ1-2, the V gene TRBV15; a weak D match, TRBD1 (6 bases). CDR3 length: 17 amino acids. Germline CDR1 LNHNV, CDR2 YYDKDF (reference sequence). With 3 bases removed from V and 4 bases from J, the gap between germline ends came to 21 bases.

V and J are TRBV6-5 and TRBJ1-2; 8 nucleotides line up with TRBD1. After removal of 0 bases from V and 8 bases from J, the junction contained 8 bases not matched to a gene. The CDR3 is 15 residues long. Germline CDR1 is MNHEY and CDR2 is SVGAGI. The CDR3 loop reads CASSYSVQGAGGYTF. The CDR3, as DNA: TGTGCCAGCAGTTACTCAGTCCAGGGGGCGGGGGGCTACACCTTC.

This clone was seen just once. V usage is TRBV5-6 and J usage is TRBJ2-7; 8 bases are a match to TRBD1. Germline-derived CDR1 and CDR2 are SGHDT and YYEEEE. Losses at the gene ends were 3 bases for V and 6 bases for J; bases not matched to a gene: 14. This CDR3 has 16 amino acids. The chain's CDR3 is CASSSILRQGLREQYF. CDR3 coding DNA: TGTGCCAGCAGCTCGATATTAAGACAGGGGCTCCGCGAGCAGTACTTC.

This chain connects TRBV5-6 to TRBJ2-3; tentatively, D is TRBD2 (6 bases). V shed 7 bases and J shed 8 bases, with 26 bases lying between them. Germline values: CDR1 SGHDT, CDR2 YYEEEE. This CDR3 comprises 16 residues. In DNA, the CDR3 is TGTGCCAGCGGCCCCTCTGCGGGGCGGGAACGGGGTACGCAGTATTTT. It encodes CASGPSAGRERGTQYF.

The chain links TRBV6-5 to TRBJ1-1, with D possibly being TRBD1 (6 bases). CDR1 MNHEY and CDR2 SVGAGI come from the germline V gene. Trimming stripped 2 bases from V and 5 bases from J, with 18 bases between. The CDR3 has 16 residues. The CDR3 sequence is CASSYAQGRRNTEAFF. In DNA form, the CDR3 reads TGTGCCAGCAGTTACGCACAGGGAAGAAGGAATACTGAAGCTTTCTTT.

The genes are TRBV28 and TRBJ1-2; maybe TRBD1 (5 bases). Germline lookup yields CDR1 MDHEN and CDR2 SYDVKM. The CDR3 sequence is 12 residues long. V dropped 4 bases and J dropped 8 bases, with 11 bases sitting between them. CDR3: CASSSRQMGYTF. The CDR3 nucleotides read TGTGCCAGCAGTTCGAGACAGATGGGCTACACCTTC.

This sequence joins TRBV6-5 and TRBJ2-7; D is unresolved. V shed 4 bases and J shed 0 bases, with 7 bases lying between them. CDR1 and CDR2 (germline): MNHEY, SVGAGI. This CDR3 has 13 residues. Here the CDR3 reads CASSSTLSYEQYF. CDR3 in DNA: TGTGCCAGCAGTTCTACCCTCTCCTACGAGCAGTACTTC.

The V and J genes are TRBV19 and TRBJ1-1, with TRBD1 identical over 8 bases. Germline loops: CDR1 LNHDA, CDR2 SQIVND (reference sequence). The CDR3 has 12 residues. V was clipped by 5 bases and J by 10 bases; unmatched bases: 6. CDR3 protein: CASSLLQGAAFF. The CDR3 DNA sequence: TGTGCCAGTAGTTTACTCCAGGGGGCAGCTTTCTTT.

V usage is TRBV9 and J usage is TRBJ1-3; TRBD1 matches 7 bases. Germline V gene data show CDR1 as SGDLS and CDR2 as YYNGEE. The CDR3 is made up of 16 amino acids. Trimming removed 0 bases from V and 0 bases from J; junction bases left unmatched: 3. Here the CDR3 DNA reads TGTGCCAGCAGCGTAGCAGCAGGGGGCTCTGGAAACACCATATATTTT. Encoded protein: CASSVAAGGSGNTIYF.

The chain combines TRBV28 with TRBJ1-1, with unresolved D. Germline assignment: CDR1 MDHEN and CDR2 SYDVKM. There are 13 residues in the CDR3. V lost 5 bases to trimming and J lost 5 bases, with 12 bases between them. This chain's CDR3 is CASSPRTGTEAFF. The CDR3 nucleotides read TGTGCCAGCAGTCCCCGTACGGGAACTGAAGCTTTCTTT. The full variable domain, with the rest looked up from reference TRBV28 and TRBJ1-1, is DVKVTQSSRYLVKRTGEKVFLECVQDMDHENMFWYRQDPGLGLRLIYFSYDVKMKEKGDIPEGYSVSREKKERFSLILESASTNQTSMYLCASSPRTGTEAFFGQGTRLTVV.

CDR3 sequence: CASSLGQGFADTQYF. The CDR3 DNA sequence: TGTGCCAGCAGTCTCGGACAGGGCTTCGCAGATACGCAGTATTTT. The chain links TRBV6-5 to TRBJ2-3, with 8 nucleotides matching TRBD1. The junction had 8 bases not matched to a gene; V was cut back by 5 bases and J by 4 bases. CDR1 MNHEY and CDR2 SVGAGI come from the germline V gene. The CDR3 is 15 amino acids.

The J gene is TRBJ1-4, the V gene TRBV5-1; TRBD1 aligns across 8 bases. The CDR3 spans 14 residues. Unmatched junction bases numbered 3, after V lost 2 bases and J lost 6 bases. Germline V gene lookup returns CDR1 SGHRS and CDR2 YFSETQ. The CDR3 region has the DNA TGCGCCAGCAGCTTTCAGGGGGCCGATGAAAAACTGTTTTTT. It translates to CASSFQGADEKLFF.

The chain is built from TRBV10-1 and TRBJ2-1, with TRBD2 matching 8 bases. This CDR3 region has 16 residues. The junction had 10 bases not matched to a gene; V was cut back by 3 bases and J by 6 bases. Germline lookup yields CDR1 WNHNN and CDR2 SYGVQD (reference sequence). The CDR3 spells CASSDSGIGSGNEQFF. Written as DNA, the CDR3 is TGCGCCAGCAGTGATAGCGGGATTGGGTCGGGCAATGAGCAGTTCTTC.

The chain combines TRBV2 with TRBJ2-1; D perhaps matches TRBD1 (6 bases). The CDR3 extends over 11 amino acids. Germline V lookup: CDR1 SNHLY, CDR2 FYNNEI. Trimming left V 10 bases short and J 9 bases short, with 13 bases between. The CDR3 DNA sequence: TGTGCCACCCCAGGGGATGGTGAGCAGTTCTTC. Its protein product is CATPGDGEQFF.

V usage is TRBV9 and J usage is TRBJ1-2, with 7 positions matching TRBD1. CDR1 is SGDLS and CDR2 is YYNGEE in the germline V gene. Trimming took 4 bases from V and 5 from J; bases not matched to a gene: 8. The CDR3 contains 14 residues. The CDR3: CASSTGAGKYGYTF. The CDR3 nucleotides read TGTGCCAGCAGCACAGGGGCGGGGAAGTATGGCTACACCTTC.

The chain joins TRBV19 to TRBJ1-4; D possibly corresponds to TRBD1 (5 bases). CDR1 and CDR2 from the germline V gene are LNHDA and SQIVND (reference sequence). The V and J ends lost 4 bases and 0 bases respectively, with 15 bases between them. The CDR3 extends over 17 amino acids. The CDR3 protein is CASSNGGLDSTNEKLFF. In DNA, the CDR3 is TGTGCCAGTAGTAACGGGGGACTGGACTCAACTAATGAAAAACTGTTTTTT.

This clone appeared once. J is TRBJ2-5 and V is TRBV25-1; TRBD2 agrees at 7 bases. The CDR3 consists of 14 residues. The V and J ends lost 6 bases and 0 bases, in that order; junction bases with no gene match: 4. Germline values: CDR1 MGHDK, CDR2 SYGVNS. CDR3 in amino acids: CASRVSGYQETQYF. The DNA of the CDR3 is TGTGCCAGCAGGGTTAGCGGGTACCAAGAGACCCAGTACTTC.

The rearrangement joins TRBV7-9 to TRBJ2-2; D may be TRBD2 (7 bases). Germline loops: CDR1 SEHNR, CDR2 FQNEAQ (reference sequence). Between the trimmed V and J ends, which lost 5 bases and 7 bases, there was a span of 17 bases. This CDR3 contains 15 residues. The CDR3, as DNA: TGTGCCAGCAGCGTCAGTGGGAGGGACAACGGGGAGCTGTTTTTT. Translated: CASSVSGRDNGELFF.

V and J are TRBV29-1 and TRBJ2-1, with 7 bases matching TRBD2. The V segment lost 6 bases and the J segment 10 bases; nucleotides outside the gene matches: 9. Germline assignment: CDR1 SQVTM and CDR2 ANQGSEA. The CDR3 contains 12 residues. CDR3 region: CSVEVAGVEQFF. The CDR3 nucleotides are TGCAGCGTAGAGGTGGCGGGAGTCGAGCAGTTCTTC.

This clone was detected only once. CDR3 protein: CASSPRVTGELFF. CDR3 coding DNA: TGTGCCAGCAGCCCGAGGGTCACCGGGGAGCTGTTTTTT. V is TRBV9 and J is TRBJ2-2; D perhaps matches TRBD2 (5 bases). Deletions cut 4 bases from V and 4 bases from J, with 8 bases between. Germline V gene data show CDR1 as SGDLS and CDR2 as YYNGEE. The CDR3 is 13 amino acids.

The gene calls are TRBV5-1 and TRBJ2-1; 12 bases line up with TRBD2. CDR1 is SGHRS, CDR2 YFSETQ, per germline. CDR3 length: 14 amino acids. V was clipped by 0 bases and J by 9 bases; unmatched bases: 1. The CDR3 is CASSLGTSGIEQFF. DNA for the CDR3: TGCGCCAGCAGCTTGGGGACTAGCGGGATTGAGCAGTTCTTC.